What follows are 3 T cell receptor beta chains derived from one specimen sequenced in a study of cytomegalovirus exposure and HLA in healthy donors. In the PCR, 60 Vbeta and 13 Jbeta primers were used. Sequenced by immunoSEQ multiplex PCR; TCRdb stores in-frame clones only, minus some. The sample consists of about 64,000 clones, less than 90% of them appearing once. The sample comprised PBMCs. The receptors derive from a female donor in good health and CMV-seronegative.

The gene calls are TRBV29-1 and TRBJ1-2, with D hard to call. The CDR3 has 14 residues. Trimming cost V 4 bases and J 4 bases, with 16 bases left between them. Looked up from germline, CDR1 is SQVTM and CDR2 is ANQGSEA. The CDR3 coding sequence is TGCAGCGTTGCCCCCCTTCTTAGTGGCTATGGCTACACCTTC. The encoded protein is CSVAPLLSGYGYTF.

With respect to this clone: The germline gene is not matched at one end of the junction; a read error may be the cause. The sample carries other DNA sequences with the same CDR3. This sequence joins TRBV9 and TRBJ2-5, with 9 bases lining up with TRBD1. This CDR3 contains 15 residues. The germline V gene encodes CDR1 SGDLS and CDR2 YYNGEE. The CDR3 DNA follows: TGCGCCAGCAGCGTAGTGGGGGGACAGGGTGAGACCCAGTACTTC. Its protein is CASSVVGGQGETQYF.

The chain carries TRBV7-3 and TRBJ1-4; weak D call: TRBD1 (5 bases). The CDR3 is made up of 15 amino acids. Germline-derived CDR1 and CDR2 are SGHTA and FQGTGA. V shed 1 base and J shed 6 bases, with 12 bases lying between them. The CDR3 DNA follows: TGTGCCAGCAGCTTAAATGGCAGGGCGGATGAAAAACTGTTTTTT. The encoded protein is CASSLNGRADEKLFF.